This T cell receptor beta chain is from a study of blood T cell repertoires in COVID-19. Across the whole study: Some COVID-19 samples were acute and others convalescent; all came from the United States, Italy and Spain. From T cells, B-cell-depleted T cells, or PBMCs came the material, which was cDNA or gDNA.

Source study methods: Nucleated cell number was recorded as an estimate derived from reference gene primer amplification. Assay used: immunoSEQ multiplex PCR; TCRdb lists only in-frame clones, some missing. D and trimming were read from the DNA, whereas the V and J calls and clone size are those reported in that table. The data hold more than 200,000 clones, with about 88% observed a single time. V gave up 6 bases and J gave up 3 bases; unmatched junction bases: 8. Germline V gene lookup returns CDR1 LNHDA and CDR2 SQIVND (reference sequence). There are 15 residues in the CDR3. Sequenced input: peripheral blood. The clonotype originates from an older woman with acute or convalescent COVID-19. The chain carries TRBV19 and TRBJ1-5; 7 bases are shared with TRBD1. The CDR3 DNA reads as TGTGCCAGTAGCGTCGGGACAGCGAACAATCAGCCCCAGCATTTT. Amino acids: CASSVGTANNQPQHF.